Presented here are 19 T cell receptor beta chains from one specimen sequenced in a study of cytomegalovirus exposure and HLA in healthy donors (dated by TCRdb to 2015 to 2018). The library relied on the immunoSEQ multiplex PCR assay. For the multiplex PCR, a mixture combining 60 forward primers for TCR Vbeta segments and 13 reverse primers for TCR Jbeta segments was used. Held by TCRdb, this immuneACCESS table contains in-frame sequences only and omits some clones. Under half of the omission traces to an unresolved V gene where checked; the cause of the rest is unknown. This sample is represented by 100,000 to 150,000 clones; under 90% of them were singletons. The top ten hold around 0.7% of the sample. The sequencing input was PBMCs. These receptors were collected from a man between 18 and 29 years old in good health and CMV-seronegative.

This chain connects TRBV11-3 to TRBJ2-7; 9 bases agree with TRBD1. The germline V gene encodes CDR1 SGHNT and CDR2 YENEEA. This CDR3 has 15 amino acids. With 2 bases clipped from V and 4 bases from J, the junction kept 6 bases outside the gene matches. The CDR3 region has the DNA TGTGCCAGCAGCTTAAGGACAGGGGACGAATACGAGCAGTACTTC. Translating gives CASSLRTGDEYEQYF.

This chain connects TRBV7-2 to TRBJ2-3, with D uncertain. There are 15 residues in the CDR3. V lost 1 base and J 4 bases, leaving 12 bases between the germline ends. Germline CDR1 and CDR2: SGHTA and FQGNSA. The CDR3, as DNA: TGTGCCAGCAGCTTAGGAGGTAATTCGGCAGATACGCAGTATTTT. Its protein is CASSLGGNSADTQYF.

The chain carries TRBV29-1 and TRBJ1-2, with D tentatively TRBD1 (5 bases). V was cut by 3 bases and J by 5 bases, with 10 bases left in between. Germline loops: CDR1 SQVTM, CDR2 ANQGSEA. This CDR3 has 12 residues. CDR3 sequence (DNA): TGCAGCGTTGATTTGGCAGGGTATGGCTACACCTTC. Its protein is CSVDLAGYGYTF.

This clone was seen a handful of times. The chain links TRBV7-8 to TRBJ2-4, with a weak D call TRBD1 (6 bases). The CDR3 spans 17 residues. The V end was cut by 4 bases, the J end by 0 bases, with 16 bases between. The germline gives CDR1 SGHVS, CDR2 FQNEAQ. The DNA for the CDR3 is TGTGCCAGCAGCTCAATCCCCAGGGGTCAAGCCAAAAACATTCAGTACTTC. Its translation: CASSSIPRGQAKNIQYF.

The rearrangement uses TRBV10-1 and TRBJ1-1; 7 bases line up with TRBD1. J gave up 4 bases and V 0 bases, and 2 bases lay outside the gene matches. The CDR3 contains 14 residues. The germline gives CDR1 WNHNN, CDR2 SYGVQD (reference sequence). The CDR3 loop reads CASSESQGGTEAFF. Written as DNA, the CDR3 is TGCGCCAGCAGTGAGTCCCAGGGGGGCACTGAAGCTTTCTTT.

V is TRBV19 and J is TRBJ2-7, with TRBD2 identical over 7 bases. The V segment lost 11 bases and the J segment 5 bases; nucleotides outside the gene matches: 6. Germline CDR1 reads LNHDA; CDR2 reads SQIVND (reference sequence). The CDR3 contains 11 residues. The CDR3 region has the DNA TGTGCCTCGAGGGGAGGGAACGAGCAGTACTTC. Its protein is CASRGGNEQYF.

The chain carries TRBV7-2 and TRBJ2-1, with 10 bases lining up with TRBD2. The germline V gene has CDR1 SGHTA and CDR2 FQGNSA. J lost 14 bases, V lost 0 bases, and 1 base had no gene match. The CDR3 covers 12 residues. CDR3 protein: CASSLAGTSEFF. The DNA for the CDR3 is TGTGCCAGCAGCTTAGCTGGGACTAGCGAGTTCTTC.

V gene TRBV4-3 combines with J gene TRBJ2-7; 9 bases align to TRBD1. CDR3 size: 15 residues. Germline CDR1 LGHNA, CDR2 YSLEER. V lost 3 bases and J lost 2; bases outside the gene matches: 5. CDR3: CASSHGTGGTYEQYF. CDR3 coding DNA: TGCGCCAGCAGCCACGGAACAGGGGGCACCTACGAGCAGTACTTC.

On this clone itself: The junction shows a germline mismatch at one end, possibly a read error. The chain has TRBV4-2 and TRBJ1-1, with 8 bases lining up with TRBD1. The CDR3 length is 13 residues. CDR1 and CDR2 from the germline V gene are LGHNA and YNFKEQ. As DNA, the CDR3 is TGTGCCAGCAGCCAAGATCAGGGGGCCACTAAGGATTTT. It codes for CASSQDQGATKDF.

The rearrangement uses TRBV7-2 and TRBJ2-7; 7 bases map to TRBD1. The CDR3 has 14 amino acids. In germline, CDR1 is SGHTA, CDR2 FQGNSA. V gave up 4 bases and J gave up 1 base; unmatched junction bases: 4. CDR3 region: CASSSYRGSYEQYF. As DNA, the CDR3 is TGTGCCAGCAGCTCATACAGGGGATCCTACGAGCAGTACTTC.

The J gene is TRBJ2-7, the V gene TRBV5-1; D is perhaps TRBD2 (7 bases). The CDR3 runs 15 residues. The V gene's germline CDR1 is SGHRS and CDR2 YFSETQ. Trimming took off 0 bases at V and 1 base at J, with 11 bases between the two ends. The CDR3 DNA reads as TGCGCCAGCAGCTTGGAGGGGGGGCGATCCTACGAGCAGTACTTC. It yields the protein CASSLEGGRSYEQYF.

V and J are TRBV5-6 and TRBJ2-7; unclear D gene. Germline V lookup: CDR1 SGHDT, CDR2 YYEEEE. The CDR3 spans 12 residues. V was trimmed by 3 bases and J by 3 bases, leaving 7 bases between them. The CDR3 loop is CASSSVLYEQYF. The DNA for the CDR3 is TGTGCCAGCAGCTCGGTCCTCTACGAGCAGTACTTC.

The chain links TRBV30 to TRBJ1-5, with TRBD1 matching over 10 bases. CDR1 and CDR2 from the germline V gene are GTSNPN and SVGIG (reference sequence). The CDR3 totals 14 residues. Trimming at V came to 2 bases and at J to 6 bases, leaving 4 bases not matched to a gene. The CDR3: CAWSKDRGGQPQHF. CDR3 coding DNA: TGTGCCTGGAGTAAGGACAGGGGGGGTCAGCCCCAGCATTTT. The variable domain in full, completed from reference TRBV30 and TRBJ1-5, reads SQTIHQWPATLVQPVGSPLSLECTVEGTSNPNLYWYRQAAGRGLQLLFYSVGIGQISSEVPQNLSASRPQDRQFILSSKKLLLSDSGFYLCAWSKDRGGQPQHFGDGTRLSIL.

The chain uses TRBV10-3 and TRBJ1-1; D possibly corresponds to TRBD1 (5 bases). Trimming took 8 bases from V and 5 from J, leaving 15 bases between them. The CDR3 spans 13 residues. Germline V CDR1 and CDR2: ENHRY, SYGVKD. CDR3 nucleotide sequence: TGTGCCATCTTACGGGGGAGAGGAACTGAAGCTTTCTTT. This encodes CAILRGRGTEAFF.

This rearrangement joins TRBV25-1 to TRBJ2-7; weak D call: TRBD2 (6 bases). Trimming stripped 7 bases from V and 5 bases from J, with 15 bases between. This CDR3 has 13 residues. Germline CDR1 reads MGHDK; CDR2 reads SYGVNS. For the CDR3, the DNA is TGTGCCAGCAAATTCTCAAGGGAGGACGAGCAGTACTTC. It encodes CASKFSREDEQYF.

The chain recombines TRBV19 with TRBJ1-1; maybe TRBD1 (5 bases). The ends were cut back, 7 bases at V and 8 bases at J, with 17 bases in the middle. CDR1 LNHDA and CDR2 SQIVND come from the germline V gene (reference sequence). CDR3 length: 13 residues. CDR3 nucleotides: TGTGCCAGTACCCACGAGGGGACTAAAGAAGCTTTCTTT. It yields the protein CASTHEGTKEAFF.

The chain uses TRBV11-2 and TRBJ1-4; TRBD1 is a possible D gene (6 bases). V lost 5 bases to trimming and J lost 7 bases, with 23 bases between them. This CDR3 contains 17 residues. Germline values: CDR1 SGHAT, CDR2 FQNNGV. CDR3 sequence (DNA): TGTGCCAGCAGCCCCTCGCGGTCCGGACAGAAACTTGAAAAACTGTTTTTT. Its protein is CASSPSRSGQKLEKLFF. The whole variable domain, filled in from reference TRBV11-2 and TRBJ1-4, reads EAGVAQSPRYKIIEKRQSVAFWCNPISGHATLYWYQQILGQGPKLLIQFQNNGVVDDSQLPKDRFSAERLKGVDSTLKIQPAKLEDSAVYLCASSPSRSGQKLEKLFFGSGTQLSVL.

Comment on this clone: The CDR3 end shows no conserved phenylalanine or tryptophan, and so a read error is likely. It is unclear where the CDR3 begins or ends on the DNA, so no DNA is shown, and the CDR3 is as TCRdb lists it. The chain couples TRBV28 to TRBJ1-2. The CDR3 comprises 11 residues, both ends counted. Germline lookup yields CDR1 MDHEN and CDR2 SYDVKM. The CDR3 protein is CASSRRGTGAI.

The chain employs TRBV6-5 and TRBJ2-1, with 10 bases that match TRBD2. Germline CDR1 is MNHEY and CDR2 is SVGAGI. The CDR3 runs to 14 residues. Trimming at V came to 5 bases and at J to 9 bases, leaving 7 bases not matched to a gene. CDR3 nucleotides: TGTGCCAGCAGTCCCGGGACTAGCGCAGTTGAGCAGTTCTTC. This codes for CASSPGTSAVEQFF.